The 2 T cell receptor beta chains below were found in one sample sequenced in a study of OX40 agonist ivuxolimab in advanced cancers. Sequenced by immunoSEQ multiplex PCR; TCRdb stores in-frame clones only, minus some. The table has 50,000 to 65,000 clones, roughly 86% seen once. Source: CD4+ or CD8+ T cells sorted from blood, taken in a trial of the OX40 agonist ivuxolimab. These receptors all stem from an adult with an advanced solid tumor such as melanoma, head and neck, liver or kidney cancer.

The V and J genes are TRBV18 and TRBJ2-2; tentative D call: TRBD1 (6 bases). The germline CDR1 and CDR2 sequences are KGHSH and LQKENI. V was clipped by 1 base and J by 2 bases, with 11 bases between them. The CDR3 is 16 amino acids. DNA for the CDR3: TGTGCCAGCTCACCACGGCAGGGGCTAAACACCGGGGAGCTGTTTTTT. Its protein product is CASSPRQGLNTGELFF.

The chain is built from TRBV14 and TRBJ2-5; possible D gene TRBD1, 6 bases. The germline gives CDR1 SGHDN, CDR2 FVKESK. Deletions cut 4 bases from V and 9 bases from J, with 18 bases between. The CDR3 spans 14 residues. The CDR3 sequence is CASSPQLAGTPQYF. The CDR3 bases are TGTGCCAGCAGCCCACAACTGGCCGGGACACCCCAGTACTTC.